The sequence of this TCR beta chain was determined in a study of PD-1 blockade in classical Hodgkin lymphoma. Measured with immunoSEQ multiplex PCR; TCRdb has only the in-frame clones, and not every one. The repertoire holds over 35,000 clones, with 80% as singletons. In every patient, relapse followed autologous stem cell transplantation, while exposure to brentuximab vedotin differed. Patients reached a best response of complete response, partial response or progressive disease. Germline V gene lookup returns CDR1 MNHEY and CDR2 SVGAGI. This CDR3 is built from 13 residues. V dropped 2 bases and J dropped 4 bases, with 7 bases sitting between them.

The rearrangement links TRBV6-5 to TRBJ2-3; maybe TRBD1 (5 bases). Source: peripheral blood mononuclear cells (PBMCs), taken before the second cycle of nivolumab. The receptor was derived from a human donor with classical Hodgkin lymphoma. CDR3 in DNA: TGTGCCAGCAGTTACCCAGGGTCAGATACGCAGTATTTT. Encoded protein: CASSYPGSDTQYF.